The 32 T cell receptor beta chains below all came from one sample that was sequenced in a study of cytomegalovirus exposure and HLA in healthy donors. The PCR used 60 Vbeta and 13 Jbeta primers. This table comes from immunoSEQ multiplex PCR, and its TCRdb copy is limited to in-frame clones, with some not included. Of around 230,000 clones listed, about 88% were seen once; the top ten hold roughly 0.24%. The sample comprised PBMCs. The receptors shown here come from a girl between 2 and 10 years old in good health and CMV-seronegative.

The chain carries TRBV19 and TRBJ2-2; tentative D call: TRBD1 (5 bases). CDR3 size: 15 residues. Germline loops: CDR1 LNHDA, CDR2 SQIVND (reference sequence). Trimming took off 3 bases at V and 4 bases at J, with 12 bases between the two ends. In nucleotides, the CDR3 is TGTGCCAGTAGTATCTGGGGAAGGGGCACCGGGGAGCTGTTTTTT. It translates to CASSIWGRGTGELFF.

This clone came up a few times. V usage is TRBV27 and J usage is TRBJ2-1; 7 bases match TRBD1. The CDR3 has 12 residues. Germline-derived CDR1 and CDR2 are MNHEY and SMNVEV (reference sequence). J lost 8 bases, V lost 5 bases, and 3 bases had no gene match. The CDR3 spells CASSPQGYEQFF. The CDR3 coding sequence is TGTGCCAGCAGTCCACAGGGGTATGAGCAGTTCTTC.

DNA of the CDR3: TGCGCCAGCAGCCAAGATCCTGTGGCTAGCGCCTTCAATGAGCAGTTCTTC. Protein sequence: CASSQDPVASAFNEQFF. The gene calls are TRBV4-1 and TRBJ2-1; a possible D gene is TRBD2 (6 bases). V was trimmed by 0 bases and J by 6 bases, leaving 18 bases between them. CDR3 size: 17 residues. Germline lookup yields CDR1 MGHRA and CDR2 YSYEKL.

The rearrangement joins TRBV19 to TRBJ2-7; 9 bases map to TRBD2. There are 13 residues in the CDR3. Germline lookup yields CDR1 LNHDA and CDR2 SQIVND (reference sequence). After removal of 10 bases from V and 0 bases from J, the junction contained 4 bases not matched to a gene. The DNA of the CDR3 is TGTGCCACCAGGCGGGAGGGCTCCTACGAGCAGTACTTC. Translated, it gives CATRREGSYEQYF.

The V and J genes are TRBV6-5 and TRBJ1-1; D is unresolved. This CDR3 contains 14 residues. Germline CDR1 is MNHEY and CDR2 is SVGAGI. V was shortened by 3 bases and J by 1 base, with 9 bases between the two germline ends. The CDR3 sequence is CASSYGQSNTEAFF. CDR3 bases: TGTGCCAGCAGTTATGGTCAGTCGAACACTGAAGCTTTCTTT.

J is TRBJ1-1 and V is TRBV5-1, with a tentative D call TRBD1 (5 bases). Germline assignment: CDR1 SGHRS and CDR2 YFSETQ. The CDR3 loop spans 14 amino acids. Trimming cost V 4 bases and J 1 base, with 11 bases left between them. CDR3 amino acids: CASSDSSGNTEAFF. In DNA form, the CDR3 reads TGCGCCAGCAGCGACAGTAGTGGGAACACTGAAGCTTTCTTT.

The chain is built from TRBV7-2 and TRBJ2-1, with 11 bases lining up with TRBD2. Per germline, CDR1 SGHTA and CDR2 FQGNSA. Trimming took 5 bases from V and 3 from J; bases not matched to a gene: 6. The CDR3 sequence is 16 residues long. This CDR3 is CASSEPGLAVYNEQFF. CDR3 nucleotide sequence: TGTGCCAGCAGCGAACCGGGACTAGCGGTCTACAATGAGCAGTTCTTC.

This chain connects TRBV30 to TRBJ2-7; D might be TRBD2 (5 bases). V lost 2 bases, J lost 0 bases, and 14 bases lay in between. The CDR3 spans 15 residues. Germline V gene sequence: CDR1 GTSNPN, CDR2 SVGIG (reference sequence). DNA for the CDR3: TGTGCCTGGAGTTCGGACTTTAAGAGCTCCTACGAGCAGTACTTC. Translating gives CAWSSDFKSSYEQYF.

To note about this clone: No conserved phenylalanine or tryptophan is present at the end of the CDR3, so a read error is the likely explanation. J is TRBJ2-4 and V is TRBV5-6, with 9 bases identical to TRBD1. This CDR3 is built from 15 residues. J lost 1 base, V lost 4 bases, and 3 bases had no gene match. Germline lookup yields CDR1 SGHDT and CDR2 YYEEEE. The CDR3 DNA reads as TGTGCCAGCAGCCCGGGGACAGGGGCCAAAAACATTCAGTACCTC. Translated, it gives CASSPGTGAKNIQYL.

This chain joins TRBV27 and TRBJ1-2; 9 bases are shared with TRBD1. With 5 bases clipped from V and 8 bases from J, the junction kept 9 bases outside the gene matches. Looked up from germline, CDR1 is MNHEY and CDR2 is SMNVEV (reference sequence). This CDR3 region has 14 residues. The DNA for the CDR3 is TGTGCCAGCAGTGAATTACAGGGGGCCAGGGGCTACACCTTC. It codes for CASSELQGARGYTF.

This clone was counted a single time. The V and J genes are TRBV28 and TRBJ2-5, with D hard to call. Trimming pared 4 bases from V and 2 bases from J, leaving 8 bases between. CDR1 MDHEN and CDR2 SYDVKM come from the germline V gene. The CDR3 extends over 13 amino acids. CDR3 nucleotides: TGTGCCAGCAGTTATCGAGGTCAAGAGACCCAGTACTTC. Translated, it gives CASSYRGQETQYF.

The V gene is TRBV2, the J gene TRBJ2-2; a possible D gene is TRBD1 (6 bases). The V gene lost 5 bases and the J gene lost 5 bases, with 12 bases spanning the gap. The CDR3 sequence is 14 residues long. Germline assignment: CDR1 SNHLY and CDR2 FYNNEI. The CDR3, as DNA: TGTGCCAGCAGTATACAGGGTATTACCGGGGAGCTGTTTTTT. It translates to CASSIQGITGELFF.

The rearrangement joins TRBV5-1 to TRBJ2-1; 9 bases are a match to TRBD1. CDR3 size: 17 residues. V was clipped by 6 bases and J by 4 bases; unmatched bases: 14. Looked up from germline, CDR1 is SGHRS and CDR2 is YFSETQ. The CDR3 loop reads CASMGTGISGQYNEQFF. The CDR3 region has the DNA TGCGCCAGCATGGGGACAGGGATCAGCGGGCAGTACAATGAGCAGTTCTTC.

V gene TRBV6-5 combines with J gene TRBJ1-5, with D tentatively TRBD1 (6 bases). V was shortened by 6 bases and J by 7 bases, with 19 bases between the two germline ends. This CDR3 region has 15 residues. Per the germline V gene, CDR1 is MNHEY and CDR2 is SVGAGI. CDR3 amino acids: CASSLKTGLGQPQHF. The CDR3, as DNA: TGTGCCAGCAGCCTCAAAACAGGGTTGGGACAGCCCCAGCATTTT.

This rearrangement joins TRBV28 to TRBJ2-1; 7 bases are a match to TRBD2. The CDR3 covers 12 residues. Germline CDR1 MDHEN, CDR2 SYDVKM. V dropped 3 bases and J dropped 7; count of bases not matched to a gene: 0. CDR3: CASSLGGNEQFF. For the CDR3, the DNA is TGTGCCAGCAGTTTGGGGGGGAATGAGCAGTTCTTC.

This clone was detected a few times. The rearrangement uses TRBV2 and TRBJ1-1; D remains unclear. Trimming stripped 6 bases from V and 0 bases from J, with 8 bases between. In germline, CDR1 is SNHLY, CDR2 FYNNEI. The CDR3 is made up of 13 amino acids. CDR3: CASSAKMNTEAFF. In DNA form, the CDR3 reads TGTGCCAGCAGCGCTAAGATGAACACTGAAGCTTTCTTT.

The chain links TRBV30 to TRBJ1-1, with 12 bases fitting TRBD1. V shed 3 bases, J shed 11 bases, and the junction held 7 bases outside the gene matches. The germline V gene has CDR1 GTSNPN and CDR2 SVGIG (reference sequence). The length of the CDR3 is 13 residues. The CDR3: CAWSGTGGAEAFF. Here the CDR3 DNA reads TGTGCCTGGAGCGGGACAGGGGGCGCGGAGGCTTTCTTT.

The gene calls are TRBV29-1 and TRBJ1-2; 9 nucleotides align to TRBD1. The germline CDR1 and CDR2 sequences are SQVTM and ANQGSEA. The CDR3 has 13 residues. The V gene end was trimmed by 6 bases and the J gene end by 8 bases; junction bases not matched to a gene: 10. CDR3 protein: CSVSDRGNGGYTF. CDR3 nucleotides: TGCAGCGTCTCAGACAGGGGGAACGGAGGCTACACCTTC.

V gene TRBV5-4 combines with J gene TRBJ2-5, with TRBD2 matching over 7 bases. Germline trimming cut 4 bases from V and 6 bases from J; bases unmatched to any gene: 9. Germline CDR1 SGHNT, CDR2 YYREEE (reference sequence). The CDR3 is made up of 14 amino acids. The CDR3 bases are TGTGCCAGCAGCAACGGACTAGTAAGGAAGACCCAGTACTTC. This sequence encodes CASSNGLVRKTQYF.

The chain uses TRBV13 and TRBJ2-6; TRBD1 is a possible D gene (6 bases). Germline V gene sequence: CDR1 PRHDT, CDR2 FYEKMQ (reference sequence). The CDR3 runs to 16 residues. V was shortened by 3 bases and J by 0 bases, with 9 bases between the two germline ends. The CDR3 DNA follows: TGTGCCAGCAGCTTCGGGACAACCTCTGGGGCCAACGTCCTGACTTTC. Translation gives CASSFGTTSGANVLTF.

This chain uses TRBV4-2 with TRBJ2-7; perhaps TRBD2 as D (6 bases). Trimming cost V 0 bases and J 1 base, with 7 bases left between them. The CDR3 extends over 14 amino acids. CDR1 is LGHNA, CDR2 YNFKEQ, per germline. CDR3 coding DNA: TGTGCCAGCAGCCAAGATGGGACTTCCTACGAGCAGTACTTC. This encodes CASSQDGTSYEQYF.

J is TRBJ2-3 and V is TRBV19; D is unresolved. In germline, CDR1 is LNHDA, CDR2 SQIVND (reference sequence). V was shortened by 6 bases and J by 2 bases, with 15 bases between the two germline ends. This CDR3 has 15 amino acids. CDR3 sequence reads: CASSTRLKNTDTQYF. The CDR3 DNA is TGTGCCAGTAGCACGAGACTTAAAAACACAGATACGCAGTATTTT.

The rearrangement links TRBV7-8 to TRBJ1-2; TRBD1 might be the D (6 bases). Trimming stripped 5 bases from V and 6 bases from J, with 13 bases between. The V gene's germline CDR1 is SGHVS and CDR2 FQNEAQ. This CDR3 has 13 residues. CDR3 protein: CASSITGIDGYTF. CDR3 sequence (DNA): TGTGCCAGCAGCATTACAGGGATAGATGGCTACACCTTC.

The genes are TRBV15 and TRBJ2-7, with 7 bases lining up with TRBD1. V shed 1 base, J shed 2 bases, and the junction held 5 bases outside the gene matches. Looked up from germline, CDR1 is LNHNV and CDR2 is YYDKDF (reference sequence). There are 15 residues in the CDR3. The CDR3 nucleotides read TGTGCCACCAGCAGAGGGGACAGCTCCACCTACGAGCAGTACTTC. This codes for CATSRGDSSTYEQYF.

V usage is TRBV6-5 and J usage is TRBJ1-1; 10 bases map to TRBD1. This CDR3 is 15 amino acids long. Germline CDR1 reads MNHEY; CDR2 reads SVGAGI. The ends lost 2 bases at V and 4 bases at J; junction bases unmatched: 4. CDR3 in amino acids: CASSYQGQGFTEAFF. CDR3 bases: TGTGCCAGCAGTTACCAGGGACAGGGGTTCACTGAAGCTTTCTTT.

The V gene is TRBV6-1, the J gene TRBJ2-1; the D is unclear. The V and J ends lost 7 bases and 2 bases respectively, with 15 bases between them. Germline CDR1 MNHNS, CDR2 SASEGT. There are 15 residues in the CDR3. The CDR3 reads CASTSFRSTYNEQFF. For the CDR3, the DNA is TGTGCCAGCACGTCGTTCAGAAGTACCTACAATGAGCAGTTCTTC.

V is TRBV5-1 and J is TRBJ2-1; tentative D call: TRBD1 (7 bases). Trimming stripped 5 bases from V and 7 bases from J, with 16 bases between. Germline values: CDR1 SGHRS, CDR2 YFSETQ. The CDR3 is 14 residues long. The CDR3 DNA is TGCGCCAGCAGTCTCCAGGGGGGAGGTAATGAGCAGTTCTTC. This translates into CASSLQGGGNEQFF.

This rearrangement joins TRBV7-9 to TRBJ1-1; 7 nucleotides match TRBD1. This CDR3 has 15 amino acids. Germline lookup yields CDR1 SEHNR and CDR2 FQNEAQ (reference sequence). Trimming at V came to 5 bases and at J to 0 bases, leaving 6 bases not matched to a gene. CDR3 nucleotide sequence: TGTGCCAGCAGCGGGGACAGACCCATGAACACTGAAGCTTTCTTT. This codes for CASSGDRPMNTEAFF.

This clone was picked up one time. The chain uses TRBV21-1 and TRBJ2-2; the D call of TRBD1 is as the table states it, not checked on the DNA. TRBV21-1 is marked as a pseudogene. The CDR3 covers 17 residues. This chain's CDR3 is CASSTRSGHGCTGELFF. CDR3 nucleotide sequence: TGTGCCAGCAGCACTCGATCGGGACATGGCTGCACCGGGGAGCTGTTTTTT.

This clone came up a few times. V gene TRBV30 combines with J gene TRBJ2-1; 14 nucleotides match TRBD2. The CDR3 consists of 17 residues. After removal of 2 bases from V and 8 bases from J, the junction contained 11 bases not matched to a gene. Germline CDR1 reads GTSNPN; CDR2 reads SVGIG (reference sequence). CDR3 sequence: CAWSRFRTSGGFDEQFF. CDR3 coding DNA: TGTGCCTGGAGTAGATTTAGGACTAGCGGGGGGTTCGATGAGCAGTTCTTC.

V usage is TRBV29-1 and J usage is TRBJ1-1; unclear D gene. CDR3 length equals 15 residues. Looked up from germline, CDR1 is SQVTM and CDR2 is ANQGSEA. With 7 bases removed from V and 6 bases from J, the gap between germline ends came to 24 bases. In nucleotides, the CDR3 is TGCAGCGCTGGGGTAGGGAAGACGCGGAGGGCTGAAGCTTTCTTT. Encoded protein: CSAGVGKTRRAEAFF. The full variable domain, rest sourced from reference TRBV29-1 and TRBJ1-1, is SAVISQKPSRDICQRGTSLTIQCQVDSQVTMMFWYRQQPGQSLTLIATANQGSEATYESGFVIDKFPISRPNLTFSTLTVSNMSPEDSSIYLCSAGVGKTRRAEAFFGQGTRLTVV.

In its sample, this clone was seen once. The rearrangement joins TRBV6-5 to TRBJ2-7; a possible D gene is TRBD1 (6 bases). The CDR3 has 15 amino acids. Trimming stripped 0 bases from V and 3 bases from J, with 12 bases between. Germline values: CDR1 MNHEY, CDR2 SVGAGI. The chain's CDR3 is CASSYSTGFLYEQYF. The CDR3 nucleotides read TGTGCCAGCAGTTACTCTACAGGGTTCCTCTACGAGCAGTACTTC.